These 32 T cell receptor beta chains were sequenced from one sample in a study of PD-L1 blockade in urothelial cancer (dated by TCRdb to the late 2010s). Receptor amplification or capture employed the immunoSEQ multiplex PCR assay. The immuneACCESS repertoire file appears here via TCRdb, limited to in-frame rearrangements. These files lack a portion of the clones; in checked studies, under half of the deficit traces to unresolved V genes, and the cause of the others is not known. The sample has 130,000 or so clones on record, about 81% of them singletons. In total, the top ten clones hold 2.5% to 3.5% of the sample. The sample's time point label, decoded: pretreatment peripheral blood. Sequenced material: PBMCs, taken around atezolizumab (anti-PD-L1) treatment. The origin of the receptors is a man aged 45-65 years with urothelial cancer.

This chain uses TRBV7-9 with TRBJ2-7; D is undetermined. V lost 1 base and J 0 bases, leaving 7 bases between the germline ends. CDR1 is SEHNR, CDR2 FQNEAQ, per germline (reference sequence). The CDR3 loop spans 14 amino acids. This chain's CDR3 is CASSLDPSSYEQYF. The CDR3, as DNA: TGTGCCAGCAGCTTAGATCCGAGCTCCTACGAGCAGTACTTC.

The rearrangement uses TRBV7-2 and TRBJ2-1; D unresolved. V was cut by 5 bases and J by 9 bases, with 11 bases left in between. CDR3 length: 12 residues. Germline V gene data show CDR1 as SGHTA and CDR2 as FQGNSA. CDR3 region: CASSRGPSEQFF. The CDR3 DNA follows: TGTGCCAGCAGCCGAGGCCCTAGTGAGCAGTTCTTC.

This chain links TRBV9 with TRBJ2-2; D is perhaps TRBD1 (6 bases). Germline CDR1 SGDLS, CDR2 YYNGEE. This CDR3 contains 16 residues. V lost 4 bases and J 5 bases, leaving 18 bases between the germline ends. CDR3 in DNA: TGTGCCAGCAGCCCAGTGGTAGGGGGTCTTACCGGGGAGCTGTTTTTT. Translation gives CASSPVVGGLTGELFF. The full variable domain, in which reference TRBV9 and TRBJ2-2 provide the parts outside the CDR3, is DSGVTQTPKHLITATGQRVTLRCSPRSGDLSVYWYQQSLDQGLQFLIQYYNGEERAKGNILERFSAQQFPDLHSELNLSSLELGDSALYFCASSPVVGGLTGELFFGEGSRLTVL.

The chain has TRBV28 and TRBJ2-1; 7 positions agree with TRBD1. This CDR3 is built from 15 residues. Germline trimming cut 3 bases from V and 7 bases from J; bases unmatched to any gene: 9. The germline gives CDR1 MDHEN, CDR2 SYDVKM. CDR3 sequence (DNA): TGTGCCAGCAGTTTTGGCCAGGGGGTTTGGAATGAGCAGTTCTTC. Translation: CASSFGQGVWNEQFF.

The DNA for the CDR3 is TGTGCCAGCAGTGTCCGCGTCGGGGGACCGGGGATAGGGTTCTACGAGCAGTACTTC. Amino acids: CASSVRVGGPGIGFYEQYF. This chain uses TRBV2 with TRBJ2-7, with D tentatively TRBD2 (6 bases). The V gene lost 4 bases and the J gene lost 3 bases, with 28 bases spanning the gap. Germline values: CDR1 SNHLY, CDR2 FYNNEI. There are 19 residues in the CDR3.

The rearrangement uses TRBV6-6 and TRBJ1-2; possibly TRBD1 for D (5 bases). V was trimmed by 5 bases and J by 8 bases, leaving 9 bases between them. The CDR3 is made up of 11 amino acids. From germline, CDR1 is MNHNY and CDR2 SVGAGI (reference sequence). In nucleotides, the CDR3 is TGTGCCAGCAGTCAAGGGGTCGGCTACACCTTC. Its protein product is CASSQGVGYTF.

The V call is TRBV5-1, the J call TRBJ2-5; 12 nucleotides line up with TRBD1. Losses at the gene ends were 0 bases for V and 5 bases for J; bases not matched to a gene: 5. Germline-derived CDR1 and CDR2 are SGHRS and YFSETQ. This CDR3 spans 16 amino acids. This CDR3 is CASSLDGTGGRETQYF. CDR3 coding DNA: TGCGCCAGCAGCTTGGATGGGACAGGGGGCAGGGAGACCCAGTACTTC.

V gene TRBV6-6 combines with J gene TRBJ1-2, with D hard to call. V lost 6 bases and J lost 3, with 11 bases in between. CDR3 length: 13 amino acids. The germline V gene encodes CDR1 MNHNY and CDR2 SVGAGI (reference sequence). The CDR3 spells CASSEIEDYGYTF. CDR3 DNA: TGTGCCAGCAGCGAGATAGAGGACTATGGCTACACCTTC.

The genes are TRBV27 and TRBJ2-1, with TRBD2 identical over 8 bases. J was trimmed by 9 bases and V by 2 bases; bases with no gene match: 9. Germline CDR1 reads MNHEY; CDR2 reads SMNVEV (reference sequence). The CDR3 contains 15 residues. The CDR3 sequence is CASSLGGRTGGEQFF. The CDR3 nucleotides read TGTGCCAGCAGTTTAGGCGGGAGGACCGGCGGTGAGCAGTTCTTC.

The chain employs TRBV7-9 and TRBJ1-2; D is ambiguous. Germline-derived CDR1 and CDR2 are SEHNR and FQNEAQ (reference sequence). CDR3 size: 12 residues. V was pared by 5 bases and J by 0 bases, with 4 bases between. CDR3 residues: CASSSTNYGYTF. The DNA of the CDR3 is TGTGCCAGCAGCAGCACTAACTATGGCTACACCTTC. Looking up the rest from reference TRBV7-9 and TRBJ1-2 gives the full variable domain: DTGVSQNPRHKITKRGQNVTFRCDPISEHNRLYWYRQTLGQGPEFLTYFQNEAQLEKSRLLSDRFSAERPKGSFSTLEIQRTEQGDSAMYLCASSSTNYGYTFGSGTRLTVV.

The chain recombines TRBV18 with TRBJ2-6; 11 nucleotides agree with TRBD2. Per germline, CDR1 KGHSH and CDR2 LQKENI. V lost 3 bases and J lost 0; bases outside the gene matches: 4. This CDR3 is 18 amino acids long. CDR3 in amino acids: CASSPGLAEISGANVLTF. The DNA of the CDR3 is TGTGCCAGCTCACCGGGACTAGCGGAGATCTCTGGGGCCAACGTCCTGACTTTC.

The rearrangement links TRBV4-2 to TRBJ1-6, with a weak D call TRBD1 (6 bases). Deletions cut 0 bases from V and 0 bases from J, with 9 bases between. The CDR3 has 17 residues. The germline V gene encodes CDR1 LGHNA and CDR2 YNFKEQ. The CDR3 DNA follows: TGTGCCAGCAGCCAAGAAAGGGGGAGCTCCTATAATTCACCCCTCCACTTT. It encodes CASSQERGSSYNSPLHF.

Remarks on this clone: Because the CDR3's place on the DNA is in doubt, the DNA is left out and the CDR3 is given as listed by TCRdb. The chain has TRBV21-1 and TRBJ1-5; the table assigns TRBD1, which was not confirmed against the DNA. TRBV21-1 is shown as a pseudogene. Inclusive of both ends, the CDR3 amounts to 17 amino acids. CDR3 residues: CARIRAKWAKGNQPQHF.

The CDR3 DNA sequence: TGTGCCAGCAGCCGTTCCGGGACAAAATACAATGAGCAGTTCTTC. Translation: CASSRSGTKYNEQFF. This chain uses TRBV27 with TRBJ2-1, with a tentative D call TRBD1 (6 bases). The CDR3 totals 15 residues. In germline, CDR1 is MNHEY, CDR2 SMNVEV (reference sequence). The V end lost 6 bases, the J end lost 4 bases, and 16 bases lay between the germline ends.

This clone showed up just once. The chain joins TRBV7-2 to TRBJ1-2; 7 bases agree with TRBD1. Germline V gives CDR1 SGHTA, CDR2 FQGNSA. The CDR3 spans 15 residues. The J segment lost 7 bases and the V segment lost 4 bases, leaving 12 bases of the junction unmatched. The CDR3 loop is CASSSLSGGPGGYTF. CDR3 nucleotide sequence: TGTGCCAGCAGCTCGTTATCAGGGGGTCCGGGTGGCTACACCTTC.

J is TRBJ1-6 and V is TRBV7-9; 7 bases map to TRBD1. This CDR3 is 17 amino acids long. Germline CDR1 SEHNR, CDR2 FQNEAQ (reference sequence). Trimming cost V 6 bases and J 0 bases; bases outside gene matches: 8. CDR3 coding DNA: TGTGCCAGCAGAGATAGCGGGGACAGCTCCTATAATTCACCCCTCCACTTT. Protein product: CASRDSGDSSYNSPLHF.

For the CDR3, the DNA is TGTGCCAGCAGACTTCTTAGCGGAGAGACCCAGTACTTC. It translates to CASRLLSGETQYF. The rearrangement links TRBV6-5 to TRBJ2-5; possibly TRBD2 for D (6 bases). The ends were cut back, 6 bases at V and 4 bases at J, with 12 bases in the middle. This CDR3 spans 13 amino acids. CDR1 and CDR2 from the germline V gene are MNHEY and SVGAGI.

The sample holds one count of this clone. The V and J genes are TRBV5-4 and TRBJ1-1, with TRBD1 matching 7 bases. Per the germline V gene, CDR1 is SGHNT and CDR2 is YYREEE (reference sequence). The length of the CDR3 is 15 residues. J lost 0 bases, V lost 4 bases, and 6 bases had no gene match. In DNA form, the CDR3 reads TGTGCCAGCAGCCCGTCGGGACAGCTGAACACTGAAGCTTTCTTT. Protein: CASSPSGQLNTEAFF.

This chain joins TRBV21-1 and TRBJ2-7; the table's D call of TRBD2 was not tested on the DNA. TRBV21-1 is designated a pseudogene. CDR3 length: 11 residues. This chain's CDR3 is CASSPSYEQYF. In DNA form, the CDR3 reads TGTGCCAGCAGTCCGTCCTACGAGCAGTACTTC.

The rearrangement links TRBV30 to TRBJ2-2, with TRBD1 as a possible D gene (6 bases). Trimming took 3 bases from V and 4 from J, leaving 21 bases between them. The CDR3 totals 17 residues. Germline V CDR1 and CDR2: GTSNPN, SVGIG (reference sequence). CDR3 DNA: TGTGCCTGGAGCCGCGCCCGAACCACAGGGACCACCGGGGAGCTGTTTTTT. Amino acid sequence: CAWSRARTTGTTGELFF. Variable domain in full (rest from reference TRBV30 and TRBJ2-2): SQTIHQWPATLVQPVGSPLSLECTVEGTSNPNLYWYRQAAGRGLQLLFYSVGIGQISSEVPQNLSASRPQDRQFILSSKKLLLSDSGFYLCAWSRARTTGTTGELFFGEGSRLTVL.

The chain has TRBV5-6 and TRBJ2-3; unclear D gene. The CDR3 totals 16 residues. V lost 1 base and J 6 bases, leaving 18 bases between the germline ends. The V gene's germline CDR1 is SGHDT and CDR2 YYEEEE. The DNA of the CDR3 is TGTGCCAGCAGCTTGCGAACTGGGCCCCATGGGGATACGCAGTATTTT. Amino acid sequence: CASSLRTGPHGDTQYF.

The chain recombines TRBV9 with TRBJ1-5, with TRBD1 as a possible D gene (5 bases). In germline, CDR1 is SGDLS, CDR2 YYNGEE. CDR3 length: 14 amino acids. Trimming shortened V by 2 bases and J by 7 bases, and 13 bases separated the two germline ends. The CDR3 bases are TGTGCCAGCAGCGTTGACGGGGCGGGACAGCCCCAGCATTTT. Protein: CASSVDGAGQPQHF.

The chain joins TRBV28 to TRBJ2-2; 7 nucleotides align to TRBD1. V lost 3 bases to trimming and J lost 1 base; unmatched junction nucleotides: 2. CDR3 length: 15 amino acids. Germline V CDR1 and CDR2: MDHEN, SYDVKM. This CDR3 is CASSFGTENTGELFF. CDR3 sequence (DNA): TGTGCCAGCAGTTTTGGGACAGAGAACACCGGGGAGCTGTTTTTT.

The rearrangement uses TRBV4-1 and TRBJ2-3, with TRBD2 matching 7 bases. V dropped 4 bases and J dropped 2; count of bases not matched to a gene: 21. Germline values: CDR1 MGHRA, CDR2 YSYEKL. The CDR3 totals 20 residues. CDR3 amino acids: CASSRKAASGSALSTDTQYF. The CDR3 nucleotides read TGCGCCAGCAGCCGAAAGGCAGCTAGCGGCTCCGCTCTTTCCACAGATACGCAGTATTTT.

The gene calls are TRBV5-5 and TRBJ2-7; D may be TRBD2 (5 bases). Deletions cut 6 bases from V and 0 bases from J, with 13 bases between. The germline gives CDR1 SGHKS, CDR2 YYEKEE (reference sequence). This CDR3 spans 14 amino acids. CDR3 region: CASTDGVLSYEQYF. The CDR3 DNA sequence: TGTGCCAGCACCGACGGGGTCCTCTCCTACGAGCAGTACTTC.

V and J are TRBV2 and TRBJ2-5; the match to TRBD2 covers 10 bases. The CDR3 totals 17 residues. Germline-derived CDR1 and CDR2 are SNHLY and FYNNEI. Trimming removed 5 bases from V and 2 bases from J; junction bases left unmatched: 11. CDR3 protein: CASSPRLAGSPQETQYF. The CDR3 bases are TGTGCCAGCAGTCCTCGACTAGCGGGCTCACCGCAAGAGACCCAGTACTTC.

The chain is built from TRBV2 and TRBJ1-2; D may be TRBD1 (5 bases). In germline, CDR1 is SNHLY, CDR2 FYNNEI. The CDR3 loop spans 13 amino acids. V was cut by 2 bases and J by 4 bases, with 8 bases left in between. The CDR3 sequence: CASSEQGSYGYTF. CDR3 DNA: TGTGCCAGCAGTGAACAGGGCTCCTATGGCTACACCTTC. Together with reference TRBV2 and TRBJ1-2, the CDR3 gives the full variable domain: EPEVTQTPSHQVTQMGQEVILRCVPISNHLYFYWYRQILGQKVEFLVSFYNNEISEKSEIFDDQFSVERPDGSNFTLKIRSTKLEDSAMYFCASSEQGSYGYTFGSGTRLTVV.

This sequence joins TRBV30 and TRBJ2-7; 10 bases are shared with TRBD2. The trim removed 7 bases at V and 7 bases at J, leaving 10 bases unmatched. The germline V gene has CDR1 GTSNPN and CDR2 SVGIG (reference sequence). This CDR3 is 13 amino acids long. The CDR3 region has the DNA TGTGCCTTTGGGACTAGCGCACAAAAGGAGCAGTACTTC. Amino acid sequence: CAFGTSAQKEQYF.

This sequence joins TRBV7-8 and TRBJ1-2; D is unclear. V shed 5 bases and J shed 4 bases, with 11 bases lying between them. Looked up from germline, CDR1 is SGHVS and CDR2 is FQNEAQ. The CDR3 extends over 13 amino acids. The CDR3: CASSLSVLYGYTF. The DNA of the CDR3 is TGTGCCAGCAGCCTCAGCGTCCTCTATGGCTACACCTTC.

J is TRBJ2-2 and V is TRBV15; 9 bases agree with TRBD1. This CDR3 region has 16 residues. From germline, CDR1 is LNHNV and CDR2 YYDKDF (reference sequence). The V and J ends lost 2 bases and 7 bases, in that order; junction bases with no gene match: 8. The CDR3 spells CATSRSPDRGIGELFF. CDR3 coding DNA: TGTGCCACCAGCAGAAGCCCGGACAGGGGTATCGGGGAGCTGTTTTTT.

The chain links TRBV7-9 to TRBJ1-1; no clear D. The CDR3 length is 13 residues. Germline V gene lookup returns CDR1 SEHNR and CDR2 FQNEAQ (reference sequence). V gave up 5 bases and J gave up 4 bases, with 11 bases separating them. CDR3 loop: CASSPQQSTEAFF. The CDR3 nucleotides read TGTGCCAGCAGCCCCCAACAAAGCACTGAAGCTTTCTTT.

This chain links TRBV13 with TRBJ1-2, with D possibly TRBD1 on 5 matching bases. Trimming pared 2 bases from V and 13 bases from J, leaving 17 bases between. The CDR3 has 13 amino acids. The germline V gene encodes CDR1 PRHDT and CDR2 FYEKMQ (reference sequence). CDR3 DNA: TGTGCCAGCAGCTTACTAAGGGACTCCGCGGTCACCTTC. Residues: CASSLLRDSAVTF.